The clone carrying this T cell receptor beta chain was detected only a few times. The antigen is not known. The sample is drawn from a study of T cell repertoires in cytomegalovirus infection. About the research overall: HLA-C-restricted CMV epitopes, recently identified, and well-studied HLA-B-restricted ones were used by the study. Indications of both CMV infection and matching HLA type were provided by public TCR beta signatures.

Each CDR3 protein gets one entry after TCRdb re-called the reads with MiXCR. The table shows roughly 990,000 distinct CDR3 sequences, with 31% occurring only once. Study results and caveats: The ex vivo response was dominated by HLA-C-restricted CMV-specific TCR beta clonotypes.

The clonotype originates from a human donor in good health (CMV status not recorded). Some clones in this sample may be carry-over from other donors' samples. Material: cultured CD8+ T cells from PBMCs, obtained from culture after CMV antigen stimulation.

Written as DNA, the CDR3 is TGCGCCAGCACCGACCAGGGCTTGGGGGGCGATTACAATGAGCAGTTCTTC. As protein: CASTDQGLGGDYNEQFF. This chain uses TRBV4-1 with TRBJ2-1; D is possibly TRBD1 or TRBD2 (6 bases each). The V end was cut by 7 bases, the J end by 4 bases, with 23 bases between. This CDR3 spans 17 amino acids. The germline V gene encodes CDR1 MGHRA and CDR2 YSYEKL.